One TCR beta chain is described in this entry. Antigen: not known. V was pared by 1 base and J by 4 bases, with 8 bases between. CDR3 length equals 14 residues. Germline-derived CDR1 and CDR2 are SEHNR and FQNEAQ (reference sequence). Constant-region reverse primers amplified full-length variable regions, followed by semi-nested Nested Universal Primer A PCR. TCRdb reanalysed the 5' RACE reads using MiXCR and keeps one entry per CDR3 protein. This sample has some 31,000 distinct CDR3 sequences, with about 25% found just once. Naive CD4+ T cells were purified with Tregs depleted by CD25. General study results and limits: Greatest tumor Treg TCR overlap was with tumor naive CD4+ cells.

The TCR sequence derives from a female donor with breast cancer. The sample comprised naive CD4+ T cells sorted from a lymph node. Regarding subset: naive CD4+ T cells, CD4+CD45RA+CD25-. The V and J genes are TRBV7-9 and TRBJ2-1, with TRBD1 as a possible D gene (5 bases). CDR3 in DNA: TGTGCCAGCAGCTTAGTCCAGGGTTACAATGAGCAGTTCTTC. Its translation: CASSLVQGYNEQFF.